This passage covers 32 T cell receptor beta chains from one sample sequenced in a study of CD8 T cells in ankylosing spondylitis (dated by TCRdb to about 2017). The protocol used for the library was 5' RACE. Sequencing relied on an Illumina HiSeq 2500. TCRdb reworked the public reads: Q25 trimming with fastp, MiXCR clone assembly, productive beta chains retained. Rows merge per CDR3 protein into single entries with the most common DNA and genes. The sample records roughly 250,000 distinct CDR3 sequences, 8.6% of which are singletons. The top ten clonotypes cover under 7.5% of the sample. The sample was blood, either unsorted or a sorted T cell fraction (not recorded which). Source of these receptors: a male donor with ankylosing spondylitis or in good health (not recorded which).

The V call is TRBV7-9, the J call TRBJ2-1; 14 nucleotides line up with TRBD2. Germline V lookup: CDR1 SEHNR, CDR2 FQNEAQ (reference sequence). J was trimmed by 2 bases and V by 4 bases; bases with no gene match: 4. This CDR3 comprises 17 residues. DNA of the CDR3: TGTGCCAGCAGCTCGTCGACTAGCGGGGGGGCCTACAATGAGCAGTTCTTC. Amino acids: CASSSSTSGGAYNEQFF.

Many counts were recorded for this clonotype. In DNA, the CDR3 is TGTGCCAGTAGTATACATGGAGGGAAGGACACTGAAGCTTTCTTT. It encodes CASSIHGGKDTEAFF. This chain joins TRBV19 and TRBJ1-1, with D uncertain. The germline CDR1 and CDR2 sequences are LNHDA and SQIVND (reference sequence). V lost 2 bases, J lost 3 bases, and 13 bases lay in between. The CDR3 spans 15 residues.

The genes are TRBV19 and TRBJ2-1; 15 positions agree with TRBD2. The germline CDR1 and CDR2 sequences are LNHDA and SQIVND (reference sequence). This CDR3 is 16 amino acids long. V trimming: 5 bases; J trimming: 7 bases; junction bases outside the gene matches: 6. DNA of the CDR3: TGTGCCAGTAGTTGGACTAGCGGGGGGGCGAGAAATGAGCAGTTCTTC. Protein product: CASSWTSGGARNEQFF.

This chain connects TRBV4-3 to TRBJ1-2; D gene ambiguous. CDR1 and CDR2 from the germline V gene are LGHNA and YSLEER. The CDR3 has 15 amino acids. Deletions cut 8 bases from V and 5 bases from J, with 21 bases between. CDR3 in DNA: TGCGCCAGCCGGACCGACCCTTTTTTCGGATATGGCTACACCTTC. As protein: CASRTDPFFGYGYTF.

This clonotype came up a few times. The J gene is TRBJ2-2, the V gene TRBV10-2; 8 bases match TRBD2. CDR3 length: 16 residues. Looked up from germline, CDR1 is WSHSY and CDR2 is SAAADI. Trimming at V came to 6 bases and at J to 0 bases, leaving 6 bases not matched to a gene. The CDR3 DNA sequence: TGCGCCAGCAGACTCGCGGGGGGCGCGAACACCGGGGAGCTGTTTTTT. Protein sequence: CASRLAGGANTGELFF.

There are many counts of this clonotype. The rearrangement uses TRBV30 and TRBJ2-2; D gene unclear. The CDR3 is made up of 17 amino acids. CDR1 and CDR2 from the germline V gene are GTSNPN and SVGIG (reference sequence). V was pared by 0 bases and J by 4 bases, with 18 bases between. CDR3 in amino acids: CAWSVSPEQSFTGELFF. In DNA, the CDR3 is TGTGCCTGGAGTGTATCCCCGGAACAGTCGTTCACCGGGGAGCTGTTTTTT.

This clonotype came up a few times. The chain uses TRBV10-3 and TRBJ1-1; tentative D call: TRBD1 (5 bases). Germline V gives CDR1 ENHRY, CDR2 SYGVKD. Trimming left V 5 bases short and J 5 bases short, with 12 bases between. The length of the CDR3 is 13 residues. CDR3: CAISSRGVTEAFF. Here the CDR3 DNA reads TGTGCCATCAGTAGCCGGGGGGTAACTGAAGCTTTCTTT.

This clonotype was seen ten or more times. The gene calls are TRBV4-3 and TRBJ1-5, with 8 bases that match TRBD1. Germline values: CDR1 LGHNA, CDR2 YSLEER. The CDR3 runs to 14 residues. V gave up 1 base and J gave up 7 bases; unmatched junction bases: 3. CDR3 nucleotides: TGCGCCAGCAGCCAAGGGACAGGGCAACAGCCCCAGCATTTT. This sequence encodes CASSQGTGQQPQHF.

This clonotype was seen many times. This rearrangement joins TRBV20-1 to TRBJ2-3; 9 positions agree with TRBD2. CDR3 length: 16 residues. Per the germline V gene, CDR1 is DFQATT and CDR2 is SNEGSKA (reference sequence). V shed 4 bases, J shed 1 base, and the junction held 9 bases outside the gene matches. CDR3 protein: CSAKGGRASGTDTQYF. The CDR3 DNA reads TGCAGTGCTAAGGGCGGGAGGGCTAGTGGCACAGATACGCAGTATTTT.

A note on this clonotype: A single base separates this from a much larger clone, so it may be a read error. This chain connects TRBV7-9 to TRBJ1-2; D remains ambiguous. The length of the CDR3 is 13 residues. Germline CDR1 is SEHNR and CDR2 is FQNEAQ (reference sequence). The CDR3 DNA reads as TGTGCCAGCAGCCCGCTGGGGAAAGATGGCTACCCCTTC. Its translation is CASSPLGKDGYPF.

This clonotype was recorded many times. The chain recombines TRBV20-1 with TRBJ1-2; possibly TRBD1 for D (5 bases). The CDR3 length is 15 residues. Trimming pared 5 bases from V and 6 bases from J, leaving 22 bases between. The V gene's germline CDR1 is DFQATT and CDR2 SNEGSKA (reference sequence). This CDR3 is CSAPQEGTGKNGYTF. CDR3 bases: TGCAGTGCTCCCCAGGAGGGAACAGGCAAGAATGGCTACACCTTC.

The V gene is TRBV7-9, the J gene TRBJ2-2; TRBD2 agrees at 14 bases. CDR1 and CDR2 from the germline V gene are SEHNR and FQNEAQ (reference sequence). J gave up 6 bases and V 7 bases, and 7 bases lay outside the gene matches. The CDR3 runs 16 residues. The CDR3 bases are TGTGCCAGCAACCCCGGGACTAGCGGGAGAGCCGGGGAGCTGTTTTTT. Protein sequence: CASNPGTSGRAGELFF.

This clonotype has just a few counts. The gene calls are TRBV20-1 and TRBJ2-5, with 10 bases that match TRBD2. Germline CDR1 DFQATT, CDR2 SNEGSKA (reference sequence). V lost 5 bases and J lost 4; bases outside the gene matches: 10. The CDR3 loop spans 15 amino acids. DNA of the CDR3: TGCAGTGCTCCCGGCCAGCGGGGGGGCTCAGAGACCCAGTACTTC. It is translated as CSAPGQRGGSETQYF.

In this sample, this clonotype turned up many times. The CDR3 region has the DNA TGCGCCAGCAGCTTTGCAGCGGGAGGGATTTACAATGAGCAGTTCTTC. Translation gives CASSFAAGGIYNEQFF. This chain uses TRBV5-1 with TRBJ2-1, with 10 positions matching TRBD2. The germline V gene encodes CDR1 SGHRS and CDR2 YFSETQ. The CDR3 is 16 residues long. Losses at the gene ends were 2 bases for V and 4 bases for J; bases not matched to a gene: 6.

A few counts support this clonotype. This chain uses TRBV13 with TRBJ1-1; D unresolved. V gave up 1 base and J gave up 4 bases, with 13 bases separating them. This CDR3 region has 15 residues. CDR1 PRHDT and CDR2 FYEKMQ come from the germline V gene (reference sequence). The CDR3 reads CASSLEATLGTEAFF. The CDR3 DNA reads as TGTGCCAGCAGCTTAGAGGCCACTTTGGGCACTGAAGCTTTCTTT. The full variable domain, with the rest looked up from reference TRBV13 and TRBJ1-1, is AAGVIQSPRHLIKEKRETATLKCYPIPRHDTVYWYQQGPGQDPQFLISFYEKMQSDKGSIPDRFSAQQFSDYHSELNMSSLELGDSALYFCASSLEATLGTEAFFGQGTRLTVV.

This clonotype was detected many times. CDR3 sequence reads: CASSQDRPVNTGELFF. CDR3 DNA: TGCGCCAGCAGCCAAGATCGGCCAGTGAACACCGGGGAGCTGTTTTTT. The gene calls are TRBV4-3 and TRBJ2-2; D remains ambiguous. Trimming shortened V by 0 bases and J by 1 base, and 9 bases separated the two germline ends. CDR1 is LGHNA, CDR2 YSLEER, per germline. CDR3 length: 16 residues.

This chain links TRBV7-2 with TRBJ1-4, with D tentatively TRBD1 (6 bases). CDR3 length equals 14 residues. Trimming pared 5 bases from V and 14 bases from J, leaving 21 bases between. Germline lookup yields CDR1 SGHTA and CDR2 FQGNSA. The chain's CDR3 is CASSPGGSLRELFF. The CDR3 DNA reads TGTGCCAGCAGCCCGGGGGGCAGCTTAAGAGAGCTGTTTTTT.

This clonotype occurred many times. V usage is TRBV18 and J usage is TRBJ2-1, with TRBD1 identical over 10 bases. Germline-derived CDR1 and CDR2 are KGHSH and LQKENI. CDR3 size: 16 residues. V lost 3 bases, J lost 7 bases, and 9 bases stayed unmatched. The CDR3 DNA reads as TGTGCCAGCTCACCCCAGTTGGGACAGGGGATGAATGAGCAGTTCTTC. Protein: CASSPQLGQGMNEQFF.

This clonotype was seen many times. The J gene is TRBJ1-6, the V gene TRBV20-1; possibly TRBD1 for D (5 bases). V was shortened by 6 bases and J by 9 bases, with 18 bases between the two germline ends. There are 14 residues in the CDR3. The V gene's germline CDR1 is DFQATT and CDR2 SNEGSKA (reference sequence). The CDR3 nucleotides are TGCAGTGCGAGTAGGGGACCCCCCATTTCACCCCTCCACTTT. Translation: CSASRGPPISPLHF.

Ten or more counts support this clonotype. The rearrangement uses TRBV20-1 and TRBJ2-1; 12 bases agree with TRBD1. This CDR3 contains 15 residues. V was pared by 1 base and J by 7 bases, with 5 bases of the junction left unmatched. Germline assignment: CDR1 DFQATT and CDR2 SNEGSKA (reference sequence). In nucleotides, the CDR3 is TGCAGTGCTAGAGCACGGGACAGGGGGCTTAATGAGCAGTTCTTC. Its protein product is CSARARDRGLNEQFF.

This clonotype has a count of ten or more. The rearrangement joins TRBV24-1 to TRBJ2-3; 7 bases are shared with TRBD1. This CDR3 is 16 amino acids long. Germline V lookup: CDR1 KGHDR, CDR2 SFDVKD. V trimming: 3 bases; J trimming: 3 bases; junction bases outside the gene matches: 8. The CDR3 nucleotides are TGTGCCACCAGTGATCCGAGACAGGGTGGGACAGATACGCAGTATTTT. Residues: CATSDPRQGGTDTQYF.

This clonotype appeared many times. The CDR3 region is CSADGASRPYEQYF. The CDR3 nucleotides read TGCAGTGCCGACGGGGCTAGCCGCCCCTACGAGCAGTACTTC. The V gene is TRBV20-1, the J gene TRBJ2-7, with D possibly called TRBD1 or TRBD2 (5 bases each). V was cut by 6 bases and J by 2 bases, with 17 bases left in between. CDR1 DFQATT and CDR2 SNEGSKA come from the germline V gene (reference sequence). This CDR3 contains 14 residues.

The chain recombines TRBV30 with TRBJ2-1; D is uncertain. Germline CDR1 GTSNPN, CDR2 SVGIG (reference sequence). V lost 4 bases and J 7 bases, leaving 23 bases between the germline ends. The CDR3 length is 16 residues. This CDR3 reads CAWTPDRTSHSNEQFF. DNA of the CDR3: TGTGCCTGGACCCCGGACCGAACCTCCCACTCGAATGAGCAGTTCTTC.

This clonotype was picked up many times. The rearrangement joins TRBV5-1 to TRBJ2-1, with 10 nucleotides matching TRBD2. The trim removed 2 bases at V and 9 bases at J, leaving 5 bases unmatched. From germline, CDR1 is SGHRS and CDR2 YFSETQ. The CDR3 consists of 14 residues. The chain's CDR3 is CASSFLQRGGEQFF. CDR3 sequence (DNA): TGCGCCAGCAGCTTCCTCCAGCGGGGGGGTGAGCAGTTCTTC.

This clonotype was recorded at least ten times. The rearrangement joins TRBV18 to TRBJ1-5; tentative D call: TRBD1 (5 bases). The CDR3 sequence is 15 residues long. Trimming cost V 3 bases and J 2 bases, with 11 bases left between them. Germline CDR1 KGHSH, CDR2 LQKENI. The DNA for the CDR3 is TGTGCCAGCTCACCGACAGTCTATGGCAATCAGCCCCAGCATTTT. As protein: CASSPTVYGNQPQHF.

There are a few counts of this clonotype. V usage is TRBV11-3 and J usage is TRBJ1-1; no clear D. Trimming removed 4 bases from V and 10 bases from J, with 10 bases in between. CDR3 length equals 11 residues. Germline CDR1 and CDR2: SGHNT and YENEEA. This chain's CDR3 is CASSSDQVAFF. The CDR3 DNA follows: TGTGCCAGCAGCTCGGACCAGGTAGCTTTCTTT.

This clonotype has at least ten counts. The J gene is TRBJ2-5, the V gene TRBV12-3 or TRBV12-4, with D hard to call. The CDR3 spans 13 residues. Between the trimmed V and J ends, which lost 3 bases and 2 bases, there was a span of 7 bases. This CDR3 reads CASSFYSQETQYF. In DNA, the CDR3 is TGTGCCAGCAGTTTCTACAGTCAAGAGACCCAGTACTTC.

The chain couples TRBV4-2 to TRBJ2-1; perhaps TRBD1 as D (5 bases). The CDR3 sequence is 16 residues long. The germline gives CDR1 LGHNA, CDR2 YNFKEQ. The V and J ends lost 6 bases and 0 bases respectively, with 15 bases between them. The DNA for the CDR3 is TGTGCCAGCAGACCCAGGGTCCCCAGCTCCTACAATGAGCAGTTCTTC. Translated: CASRPRVPSSYNEQFF.

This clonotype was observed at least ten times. The DNA of the CDR3 is TGCAGCGTTGAACCGGAGAGCTCCTACAATGAGCAGTTCTTC. Encoded protein: CSVEPESSYNEQFF. The chain recombines TRBV29-1 with TRBJ2-1; D call uncertain. Trimming took 2 bases from V and 0 from J, leaving 8 bases between them. This CDR3 has 14 amino acids. The germline V gene encodes CDR1 SQVTM and CDR2 ANQGSEA.

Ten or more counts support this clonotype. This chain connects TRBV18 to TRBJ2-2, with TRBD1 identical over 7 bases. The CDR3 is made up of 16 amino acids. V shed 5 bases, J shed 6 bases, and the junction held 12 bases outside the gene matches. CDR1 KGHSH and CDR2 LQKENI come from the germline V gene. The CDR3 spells CASSAKGAKESGELFF. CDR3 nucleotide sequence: TGTGCCAGCTCAGCAAAGGGGGCGAAAGAATCCGGGGAGCTGTTTTTT. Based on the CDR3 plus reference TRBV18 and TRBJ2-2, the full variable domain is NAGVMQNPRHLVRRRGQEARLRCSPMKGHSHVYWYRQLPEEGLKFMVYLQKENIIDESGMPKERFSAEFPKEGPSILRIQQVVRGDSAAYFCASSAKGAKESGELFFGEGSRLTVL.

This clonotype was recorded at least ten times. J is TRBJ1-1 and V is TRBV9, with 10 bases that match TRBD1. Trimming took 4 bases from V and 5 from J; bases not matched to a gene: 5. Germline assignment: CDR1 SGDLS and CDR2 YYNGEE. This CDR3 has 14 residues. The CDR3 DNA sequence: TGTGCCAGCAGCCGGACAGGGGGAATAACTGAAGCTTTCTTT. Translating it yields CASSRTGGITEAFF. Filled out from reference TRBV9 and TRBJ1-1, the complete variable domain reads DSGVTQTPKHLITATGQRVTLRCSPRSGDLSVYWYQQSLDQGLQFLIQYYNGEERAKGNILERFSAQQFPDLHSELNLSSLELGDSALYFCASSRTGGITEAFFGQGTRLTVV.

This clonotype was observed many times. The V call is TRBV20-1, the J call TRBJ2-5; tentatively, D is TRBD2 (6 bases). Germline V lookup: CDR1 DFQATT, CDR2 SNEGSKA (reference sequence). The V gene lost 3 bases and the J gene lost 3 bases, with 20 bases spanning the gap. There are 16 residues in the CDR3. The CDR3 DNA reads TGCAGTGCTAGGCCCGCTTTATGGCGGGGTGAAGAGACCCAGTACTTC. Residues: CSARPALWRGEETQYF.